These T cell receptor beta chains were read from a single sample in a study of blood T cell repertoires in COVID-19. TCRdb keeps only in-frame clones here, not all; method: immunoSEQ multiplex PCR. Of about 130,000 clones in the sample, under 90% were seen once. The sequenced material came from peripheral blood. These receptors all come from a woman aged 55 to 70 with active or convalescent COVID-19. Each CDR3 is given with its conserved first and last residue. D genes are given only for firm matches. A row's size may be missing; if present it is once, few, many or a size class.

clone_size,v_call,j_call,d_call,cdr3_nt,cdr3_aa
-,TRBV6-6,TRBJ1-2,-,TGTGCCAGCAGCCGTTACCCCCAGGGGAATGGCTACACCTTC,CASSRYPQGNGYTF
-,TRBV24-1,TRBJ1-6,-,TGTGCCACGCTCGAGCGGGGCTACCCAAGGGGCCCCATAATATCACCCCTCCACTTT,CATLERGYPRGPIISPLHF
-,TRBV4-2,TRBJ2-7,TRBD1,TGTGCCAGCAGCCCCCATACTGGGACAGGCGGGGAGCAGTACTTC,CASSPHTGTGGEQYF
-,TRBV24-1,TRBJ2-3,TRBD2,TGTGCCACCAGTGATGCCTCTAGCGGGAGAGGGGATACGCAGTATTTT,CATSDASSGRGDTQYF
-,TRBV11-3,TRBJ2-1,-,TGTGCCAGCAGCTTAGCCGTAGCGGCAGGTGAGCAGTTCTTC,CASSLAVAAGEQFF
-,TRBV28,TRBJ1-2,-,TGTGCCAGCAGTTTCAGGCGGGGTTCTTCCGGCTACACCTTC,CASSFRRGSSGYTF
-,TRBV19,TRBJ1-2,TRBD1,TGTGCCAGTAGTATTCGGACAGGGTGGGATGGCTACACCTTC,CASSIRTGWDGYTF
-,TRBV5-8,TRBJ1-5,TRBD1,TGTGCCAGCAGCTTCGCCGTCCCGGGACAGGGGCAGCCCCAGCATTTT,CASSFAVPGQGQPQHF
-,TRBV7-8,TRBJ2-7,-,TGTGCCAGCAGCTTAGCGGGAGGCCCTTACGAGCAGTACTTC,CASSLAGGPYEQYF
-,TRBV30,TRBJ2-1,TRBD2,TGTGCCTGGAAGATGAGGCGGGAGAGGAACAATGAGCAGTTCTTC,CAWKMRRERNNEQFF
-,TRBV19,TRBJ1-1,-,TGTGCCAGTAGTATAGGACAGTACGACACTGAAGCTTTCTTT,CASSIGQYDTEAFF
-,TRBV18,TRBJ1-1,-,TGTGCCAGCTCCCAGTTGTCGGGGGATGGCACTGAAGCTTTCTTT,CASSQLSGDGTEAFF
-,TRBV15,TRBJ2-5,TRBD2,TGTGCCACCAGCAGAGATTGGGGGGGACAAGAGACCCAGTACTTC,CATSRDWGGQETQYF
few,TRBV7-8,TRBJ2-1,TRBD1,TGTGCCAGCAGCGGCAGACAGGGTCGAAATGAGCAGTTCTTC,CASSGRQGRNEQFF
-,TRBV13,TRBJ1-3,-,TGTGCCAGCAGCTTAGGACACTCTGGAAACACCATATATTTT,CASSLGHSGNTIYF
-,TRBV7-9,TRBJ2-3,TRBD2,TGTGCCAGCAGCCGACTAGCGGGGGGAATCGGCACAGATACGCAGTATTTT,CASSRLAGGIGTDTQYF
-,TRBV5-1,TRBJ1-6,TRBD1,TGCGCCAGCAGCTTCCAGGGGGATAATTCACCCCTCCACTTT,CASSFQGDNSPLHF
once,TRBV24-1,TRBJ2-1,TRBD1,TGTGCCACCAGTTCCGGGACAGGCTCCTACAATGAGCAGTTCTTC,CATSSGTGSYNEQFF
-,TRBV5-4,TRBJ2-1,TRBD2,TGTGCCAGCAGCTACGGGGGGGATTCGCAGTTCTTC,CASSYGGDSQFF
-,TRBV6-5,TRBJ1-1,-,TGTGCCAGCAGTTACAATCGGGACCCGGGAGGCGCTGAAGCTTTCTTT,CASSYNRDPGGAEAFF
once,TRBV2,TRBJ2-5,TRBD1,TGTGCCAGGGGCCAGGGGGCCGCCGAGACCCAGTACTTC,CARGQGAAETQYF
few,TRBV30,TRBJ1-5,-,TGTGCCTGGAGTCGAACGGTCCAAGCAGGGCAGCCCCAGCATTTT,CAWSRTVQAGQPQHF
few,TRBV19,TRBJ1-4,-,TGTGCCAGTAGACTTAAAGGGGGAACTAATGAAAAACTGTTTTTT,CASRLKGGTNEKLFF
-,TRBV2,TRBJ2-5,-,TGTGCCAGCAGTGAATCTAGCTTCGGGACCCAGTACTTC,CASSESSFGTQYF
-,TRBV10-2,TRBJ2-3,TRBD2,TGCGCCAGCAGTGGCACTAGCGGGGGGGCTAACACAGATACGCAGTATTTT,CASSGTSGGANTDTQYF
-,TRBV7-8,TRBJ2-1,-,TGTGCCAGCAGCCCCGACAATGAGCAGTTCTTC,CASSPDNEQFF
-,TRBV11-2,TRBJ1-2,TRBD1,TGTGCCAGCAGCTTAGATTTGTCAGGGGGCCTGCTTGGCTACACCTTC,CASSLDLSGGLLGYTF
-,TRBV24-1,TRBJ2-2,TRBD2,TGTGCCACCAGTGACCCTAGGACTAGCGGGGTAACCGGGGAGCTGTTTTTT,CATSDPRTSGVTGELFF
-,TRBV12-3/TRBV12-4,TRBJ1-2,-,TGTGCCAGCAGTGCGACAGGATATGGCTACACCTTC,CASSATGYGYTF
-,TRBV20-1,TRBJ1-5,-,TGCAGTGCTAGTAGGGGGTCCGACAGTCAGCCCCAGCATTTT,CSASRGSDSQPQHF
once,TRBV5-1,TRBJ1-6,-,TGCGCCAGCAGCTTGGAAGGGGCTAAGGATTCACCCCTCCACTTT,CASSLEGAKDSPLHF
-,TRBV5-1,TRBJ1-1,TRBD1,TGCGCCAGCAGTTATGACAGGGTGGATACTGAAGCTTTCTTT,CASSYDRVDTEAFF
-,TRBV4-1,TRBJ1-3,TRBD1,TGCGCCAGCAGCCAAGGAGAGGTAGGGGGCAATGGAAACACCATATATTTT,CASSQGEVGGNGNTIYF
-,TRBV11-3,TRBJ2-2,-,TGTGCCAGCAGCTTAGGCGGCCAATTTACCGGGGAGCTGTTTTTT,CASSLGGQFTGELFF
once,TRBV7-8,TRBJ1-5,TRBD1,TGTGCCAGCAGCTCCTCAGGGGGCGAAGGACAGCCCCAGCATTTT,CASSSSGGEGQPQHF
-,TRBV7-2,TRBJ2-7,-,TGTGCCAGCAGCGGACTCTCCTACGAGCAGTACTTC,CASSGLSYEQYF
-,TRBV28,TRBJ2-5,-,TGTGCCAGCAGCCCGCTTAGGGGGACCCAGTACTTC,CASSPLRGTQYF
-,TRBV28,TRBJ1-2,-,TGTGCCAGCCTCGACCAGGGGATGAACTATGGCTACACCTTC,CASLDQGMNYGYTF
-,TRBV7-2,TRBJ1-6,-,TGTGCCAGCAGCTTGTCCTTTTCCTATAATTCACCCCTCCACTTT,CASSLSFSYNSPLHF
-,TRBV3-1/TRBV3-2,TRBJ2-2,-,TGTGCCAGCAGCCAAGGAGCTAGACCCGGGGAGCTGTTTTTT,CASSQGARPGELFF
-,TRBV19,TRBJ2-7,-,TGTGCCAGTAGTAGCGGGACAGTCGCAGCCCCCTACGAGCAGTACTTC,CASSSGTVAAPYEQYF
few,TRBV27,TRBJ1-6,TRBD1,TGTGCCAGCAGTTTATCGGTGACAGGGGGTTCACCCCTCCACTTT,CASSLSVTGGSPLHF
-,TRBV30,TRBJ1-6,-,TGTGCCTGGAGTGGACAGAATTCACCCCTCCACTTT,CAWSGQNSPLHF
-,TRBV28,TRBJ1-1,-,TGTGCCAGCAGCCCGCCGTATGGGGAGAAAACTGAAGCTTTCTTT,CASSPPYGEKTEAFF
-,TRBV3-1/TRBV3-2,TRBJ2-1,-,TGTGCCAGCAGCCCCACAGGGCCCTCCTACAATGAGCAGTTCTTC,CASSPTGPSYNEQFF
-,TRBV5-4,TRBJ2-5,-,TGTGCCAGCAGCCCCCGTGGAGGGAACGGAGAGACCCAGTACTTC,CASSPRGGNGETQYF
once,TRBV6-5,TRBJ1-5,-,TGTGCCAGCAGCCAGACAGGTGAGAATCAGCCCCAGCATTTT,CASSQTGENQPQHF
once,TRBV24-1,TRBJ2-3,-,TGTGCCACCAGTCCCTTAGGGGCCAGCACAGATACGCAGTATTTT,CATSPLGASTDTQYF
-,TRBV7-9,TRBJ1-4,TRBD1,TGTGCCAGCAGCTTACAGGGGGCTCGAGGGAATGAAAAACTGTTTTTT,CASSLQGARGNEKLFF
-,TRBV19,TRBJ2-2,TRBD2,TGTGCCAGTAGTTCCCAGCGGGAGTACACCGGGGAGCTGTTTTTT,CASSSQREYTGELFF
-,TRBV6-5,TRBJ1-1,-,TGTGCCAGCAGTTGGGACACCAACACTGAAGCTTTCTTT,CASSWDTNTEAFF
-,TRBV7-9,TRBJ1-1,-,TGTGCCAGCAGCTTAGTGGCTTTGAACACTGAAGCTTTCTTT,CASSLVALNTEAFF
-,TRBV10-3,TRBJ2-3,-,TGTGCGACAGCGATTGGGTCAGATACGCAGTATTTT,CATAIGSDTQYF
-,TRBV11-3,TRBJ1-1,-,TGTGCCAGCAGCATGGGAGGGACTGAAGCTTTCTTT,CASSMGGTEAFF
-,TRBV28,TRBJ1-1,-,TGTGCCAGCAGTCACCCTAGGATCGCGGACACTGAAGCTTTCTTT,CASSHPRIADTEAFF